Shown below are 2 T cell receptor beta chains from a single sample sequenced in a study of cytomegalovirus exposure and HLA in healthy donors (dated by TCRdb to about 2017). The library was made by the immunoSEQ multiplex PCR assay. The multiplex PCR relied on a mix of 60 forward primers for TCR Vbeta segments and 13 reverse primers for TCR Jbeta segments. TCRdb holds this immuneACCESS table with in-frame rearrangements only. Some clones are missing; in checked studies, unresolved V genes explain under half, and the rest has no known cause. A total of approximately 77,000 clones appear in this sample, roughly 75% of them only once. Approximately 7.3% of the sample lies in the top ten. The specimen was PBMCs. These receptors came from a woman in her thirties or forties in good health and CMV-seronegative.

The rearrangement uses TRBV21-1 and TRBJ1-5; TRBD1 is taken as the D call from the table, unchecked against the DNA. TRBV21-1 is given as a pseudogene. CDR3 length: 15 residues. DNA for the CDR3: TGTGCCAGCAGCACGGGACAATATAGCAATCAGCCCCAGCATTTT. It translates to CASSTGQYSNQPQHF.

This clone turned up a few times. V and J are TRBV6-1 and TRBJ2-2, with 9 positions matching TRBD1. J lost 6 bases, V lost 6 bases, and 5 bases had no gene match. The length of the CDR3 is 14 residues. Looked up from germline, CDR1 is MNHNS and CDR2 is SASEGT. The CDR3 loop is CASRGDRESGELFF. CDR3 DNA: TGTGCCAGCAGAGGGGACAGGGAGTCCGGGGAGCTGTTTTTT.